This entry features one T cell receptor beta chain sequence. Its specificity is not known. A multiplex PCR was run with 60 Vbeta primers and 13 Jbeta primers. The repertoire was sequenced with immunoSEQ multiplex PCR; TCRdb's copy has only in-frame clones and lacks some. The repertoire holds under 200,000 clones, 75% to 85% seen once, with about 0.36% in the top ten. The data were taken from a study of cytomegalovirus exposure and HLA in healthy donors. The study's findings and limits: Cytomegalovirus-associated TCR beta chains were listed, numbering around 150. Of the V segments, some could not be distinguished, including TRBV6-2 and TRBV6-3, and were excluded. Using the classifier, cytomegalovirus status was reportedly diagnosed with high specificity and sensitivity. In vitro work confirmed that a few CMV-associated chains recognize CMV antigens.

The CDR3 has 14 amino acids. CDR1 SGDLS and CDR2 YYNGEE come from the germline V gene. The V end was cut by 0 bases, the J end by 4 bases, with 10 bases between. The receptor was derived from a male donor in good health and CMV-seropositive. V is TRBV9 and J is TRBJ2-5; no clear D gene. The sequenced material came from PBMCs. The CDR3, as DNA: TGTGCCAGCAGCGTAGACGCGGTGGCAGAGACCCAGTACTTC. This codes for CASSVDAVAETQYF.